These 26 T cell receptor beta chains were sequenced from one sample in a study of CD8+ T cells in alopecia areata. cDNA prepared by RNA extraction and subsequent reverse transcription served as the template for sequencing. Sequencing was performed with immunoSEQ multiplex PCR; in TCRdb, only in-frame clones are kept and a portion is missing. This sample has tens of thousands of clones, with about three fifths found just once. Material: CD8+ T cells sorted from blood, obtained at week 0. The receptors shown here come from a human donor with alopecia areata.

This clone has a handful of counts. The chain has TRBV7-9 and TRBJ2-5; D unclear. The CDR3 totals 14 residues. Trimming removed 0 bases at V and 5 bases at J, with 10 bases between. CDR1 is SEHNR, CDR2 FQNEAQ, per germline (reference sequence). CDR3 DNA: TGTGCCAGCAGCTTAGCAGCGATCGGGGAGACCCAGTACTTC. Encoded protein: CASSLAAIGETQYF.

The chain has TRBV7-9 and TRBJ1-6, with D unclear. The CDR3 spans 14 residues. Germline values: CDR1 SEHNR, CDR2 FQNEAQ (reference sequence). The V gene lost 0 bases and the J gene lost 9 bases, with 9 bases spanning the gap. CDR3 residues: CASSLAPAGSPLHF. The DNA of the CDR3 is TGTGCCAGCAGCTTAGCGCCCGCGGGTTCACCCCTCCACTTT.

For this clone: This specimen includes other DNA sequences encoding the same CDR3. The J gene is TRBJ1-1, the V gene TRBV29-1; no clear D gene. The CDR3 contains 11 residues. V lost 1 base, J lost 5 bases, and 5 bases lay in between. Germline V gives CDR1 SQVTM, CDR2 ANQGSEA. CDR3 sequence reads: CSVEGGTEAFF. CDR3 nucleotide sequence: TGCAGCGTTGAAGGTGGAACTGAAGCTTTCTTT.

The CDR3 DNA is TGTGCCAGCACGGCTAGCGGGAGCGGGGGGCAGTTCTTC. This sequence encodes CASTASGSGGQFF. V and J are TRBV2 and TRBJ2-1, with TRBD2 identical over 10 bases. Trimming at V came to 7 bases and at J to 12 bases, leaving 9 bases not matched to a gene. This CDR3 region has 13 residues. CDR1 SNHLY and CDR2 FYNNEI come from the germline V gene.

This chain connects TRBV6-1 to TRBJ1-1, with a tentative D call TRBD1 (5 bases). CDR1 and CDR2 (germline): MNHNS, SASEGT. Deletions cut 7 bases from V and 0 bases from J, with 12 bases between. The CDR3 runs to 14 residues. CDR3 nucleotide sequence: TGTGCCAGCATTTTTCAGGGACTGAACACTGAAGCTTTCTTT. Protein: CASIFQGLNTEAFF.

The rearrangement links TRBV13 to TRBJ2-6; 7 bases align to TRBD2. CDR1 is PRHDT and CDR2 is FYEKMQ in the germline V gene (reference sequence). The junction had 1 base not matched to a gene; V was cut back by 1 base and J by 1 base. This CDR3 spans 16 amino acids. CDR3 protein: CASSLERGSGANVLTF. CDR3 nucleotides: TGTGCCAGCAGCTTAGAGCGGGGATCTGGGGCCAACGTCCTGACTTTC.

The chain has TRBV7-2 and TRBJ1-1, with 9 bases that match TRBD1. CDR1 and CDR2 (germline): SGHTA, FQGNSA. CDR3 length: 15 residues. J lost 5 bases, V lost 5 bases, and 9 bases had no gene match. The CDR3 DNA reads TGTGCCAGCAGCCTAATGACAGGGGGAAGGACTGAAGCTTTCTTT. This sequence encodes CASSLMTGGRTEAFF.

The CDR3 here is CASSDPGTGTYEQYF. CDR3 coding DNA: TGTGCCAGCAGTGATCCCGGGACAGGGACCTACGAGCAGTACTTC. This chain connects TRBV2 to TRBJ2-7; 9 nucleotides line up with TRBD1. The trim removed 3 bases at V and 2 bases at J, leaving 5 bases unmatched. Germline assignment: CDR1 SNHLY and CDR2 FYNNEI. This CDR3 comprises 15 residues.

The chain is built from TRBV5-1 and TRBJ2-6, with D perhaps matching TRBD1 (6 bases). Germline V gene sequence: CDR1 SGHRS, CDR2 YFSETQ. The CDR3 is 16 residues long. V lost 5 bases to trimming and J lost 0 bases, with 12 bases between them. CDR3 loop: CASRKDSLSGANVLTF. The CDR3 DNA reads as TGCGCCAGCAGGAAGGACAGCCTCTCTGGGGCCAACGTCCTGACTTTC.

The rearrangement uses TRBV4-3 and TRBJ2-7; 9 bases agree with TRBD1. CDR1 and CDR2 from the germline V gene are LGHNA and YSLEER. CDR3 length equals 14 residues. J lost 1 base, V lost 9 bases, and 7 bases had no gene match. The DNA of the CDR3 is TGCGCCAGTACGGGACAGGGAAAATCCTACGAGCAGTACTTC. Amino acid sequence: CASTGQGKSYEQYF.

V usage is TRBV5-6 and J usage is TRBJ2-1; 12 bases fit TRBD2. Germline V gives CDR1 SGHDT, CDR2 YYEEEE. This CDR3 contains 15 residues. The V gene end was trimmed by 3 bases and the J gene end by 4 bases; junction bases not matched to a gene: 2. CDR3 sequence: CASSSLAGGYNEQFF. As DNA, the CDR3 is TGTGCCAGCAGCTCTCTAGCGGGAGGGTACAATGAGCAGTTCTTC.

This clone has a handful of counts. The chain employs TRBV7-9 and TRBJ2-1; D is perhaps TRBD1 or TRBD2 (5 bases each). V lost 8 bases and J lost 2, with 16 bases in between. Germline V gene data show CDR1 as SEHNR and CDR2 as FQNEAQ (reference sequence). The CDR3 loop spans 15 amino acids. CDR3 nucleotides: TGTGCCAGCGTTCACCGGGACGGTACCTACAATGAGCAGTTCTTC. Encoded protein: CASVHRDGTYNEQFF.

The chain combines TRBV14 with TRBJ1-2; D perhaps matches TRBD1 (5 bases). Trimming cost V 1 base and J 8 bases, with 11 bases left between them. The CDR3 runs to 13 residues. Germline loops: CDR1 SGHDN, CDR2 FVKESK. In nucleotides, the CDR3 is TGTGCCAGCAGCCAAGTGGGGGGTCCCGGCTACACCTTC. This sequence encodes CASSQVGGPGYTF. The full variable domain, with the rest looked up from reference TRBV14 and TRBJ1-2, is EAGVTQFPSHSVIEKGQTVTLRCDPISGHDNLYWYRRVMGKEIKFLLHFVKESKQDESGMPNNRFLAERTGGTYSTLKVQPAELEDSGVYFCASSQVGGPGYTFGSGTRLTVV.

The CDR3 loop reads CSVEDRDYGYTF. In DNA, the CDR3 is TGCAGCGTTGAGGACAGGGACTATGGCTACACCTTC. V and J are TRBV29-1 and TRBJ1-2; TRBD1 aligns across 8 bases. V lost 3 bases to trimming and J lost 3 bases; unmatched junction nucleotides: 0. The CDR3 is made up of 12 amino acids. Germline assignment: CDR1 SQVTM and CDR2 ANQGSEA.

This clone was counted between two and nine times. This chain links TRBV28 with TRBJ2-7; the D is unclear. V was cut by 5 bases and J by 7 bases, with 6 bases left in between. The CDR3 is 10 residues long. Per the germline V gene, CDR1 is MDHEN and CDR2 is SYDVKM. CDR3 in DNA: TGTGCCAGCAGTAGAAGGGAGCAGTACTTC. It encodes CASSRREQYF.

CDR3 coding DNA: TGTGCCAGCAGTGACTCACTAAGCGGGAGTTGGGCCGAGCAGTACTTC. This codes for CASSDSLSGSWAEQYF. The J gene is TRBJ2-7, the V gene TRBV25-1, with 8 bases that match TRBD2. This CDR3 has 16 amino acids. Germline CDR1 and CDR2: MGHDK and SYGVNS. V was pared by 3 bases and J by 6 bases, with 13 bases of the junction left unmatched.

The V call is TRBV27, the J call TRBJ1-5, with D tentatively TRBD1 (5 bases). V was shortened by 5 bases and J by 0 bases, with 8 bases between the two germline ends. The germline CDR1 and CDR2 sequences are MNHEY and SMNVEV (reference sequence). The length of the CDR3 is 14 residues. This chain's CDR3 is CASSTRDSNQPQHF. CDR3 DNA: TGTGCCAGCAGTACCAGGGATAGCAATCAGCCCCAGCATTTT.

This clone was detected a few times. The chain combines TRBV29-1 with TRBJ2-3; 9 bases are a match to TRBD2. The CDR3 runs 18 residues. Germline values: CDR1 SQVTM, CDR2 ANQGSEA. With 4 bases clipped from V and 2 bases from J, the junction kept 16 bases outside the gene matches. The CDR3 region is CSVVGIRIAGAITDTQYF. CDR3 in DNA: TGCAGCGTTGTGGGAATTCGTATAGCGGGGGCGATCACAGATACGCAGTATTTT.

The V and J genes are TRBV5-1 and TRBJ2-7; weak D call: TRBD1 (7 bases). The germline V and J ends were trimmed by 2 bases and 2 bases, with 11 bases remaining between them. The CDR3 runs to 14 residues. Germline assignment: CDR1 SGHRS and CDR2 YFSETQ. The CDR3 spells CASSFQGGAYEQYF. In DNA form, the CDR3 reads TGCGCCAGCAGCTTTCAGGGGGGAGCCTACGAGCAGTACTTC.

The V gene is TRBV27, the J gene TRBJ1-5; 9 nucleotides match TRBD1. Trimming took 1 base from V and 9 from J; bases not matched to a gene: 13. The CDR3 loop spans 17 amino acids. The germline V gene has CDR1 MNHEY and CDR2 SMNVEV (reference sequence). The DNA of the CDR3 is TGTGCCAGCAGTTTATACAGGGGGCCTAAGGGAGGCCTGCCCCAGCATTTT. As protein: CASSLYRGPKGGLPQHF.

The table lists this clone with a few counts. The chain employs TRBV27 and TRBJ2-7; D tentatively fits TRBD1 or TRBD2 (5 bases each). The CDR3 totals 15 residues. The germline V and J ends were trimmed by 6 bases and 3 bases, with 18 bases remaining between them. Per the germline V gene, CDR1 is MNHEY and CDR2 is SMNVEV (reference sequence). DNA for the CDR3: TGTGCCAGCAGCGCTTCGCCCGGGGCGATCTACGAGCAGTACTTC. It encodes CASSASPGAIYEQYF.

The gene calls are TRBV5-1 and TRBJ2-7; 7 bases agree with TRBD1. The germline gives CDR1 SGHRS, CDR2 YFSETQ. CDR3 length: 16 residues. Unmatched junction bases numbered 13, after V lost 2 bases and J lost 5 bases. The CDR3 DNA follows: TGCGCCAGCAGCTTTGATCCCCAGACAGGGTTCGACGAGCAGTACTTC. Translated: CASSFDPQTGFDEQYF.

The chain is built from TRBV9 and TRBJ2-7; TRBD1 agrees at 8 bases. Germline values: CDR1 SGDLS, CDR2 YYNGEE. This CDR3 has 15 amino acids. The V segment lost 0 bases and the J segment 4 bases; nucleotides outside the gene matches: 6. The chain's CDR3 is CASSVEDRGLYEQYF. In DNA, the CDR3 is TGTGCCAGCAGCGTAGAAGACAGGGGTTTATACGAGCAGTACTTC.

The chain joins TRBV27 to TRBJ2-4, with TRBD2 as a possible D gene (6 bases). The CDR3 runs 15 residues. Germline loops: CDR1 MNHEY, CDR2 SMNVEV (reference sequence). Between the trimmed V and J ends, which lost 5 bases and 0 bases, there was a span of 11 bases. The CDR3 here is CASSERALAKNIQYF. The CDR3, as DNA: TGTGCCAGCAGTGAGCGGGCGCTAGCCAAAAACATTCAGTACTTC.

This chain links TRBV5-1 with TRBJ2-7, with D perhaps TRBD2 (6 bases). The CDR3 consists of 15 residues. Looked up from germline, CDR1 is SGHRS and CDR2 is YFSETQ. Trimming took 0 bases from V and 5 from J, leaving 15 bases between them. The CDR3 protein is CASSLGSGAGNEQYF. The CDR3 DNA reads as TGCGCCAGCAGCTTGGGTAGCGGAGCCGGGAACGAGCAGTACTTC.

This clone has only a few counts. The chain carries TRBV27 and TRBJ1-1; 10 bases are a match to TRBD1. Germline V lookup: CDR1 MNHEY, CDR2 SMNVEV (reference sequence). J lost 4 bases, V lost 5 bases, and 7 bases had no gene match. This CDR3 spans 15 amino acids. As DNA, the CDR3 is TGTGCCAGCAGTCTCCTCGGGGACAGGGGCACTGAAGCTTTCTTT. It specifies CASSLLGDRGTEAFF.